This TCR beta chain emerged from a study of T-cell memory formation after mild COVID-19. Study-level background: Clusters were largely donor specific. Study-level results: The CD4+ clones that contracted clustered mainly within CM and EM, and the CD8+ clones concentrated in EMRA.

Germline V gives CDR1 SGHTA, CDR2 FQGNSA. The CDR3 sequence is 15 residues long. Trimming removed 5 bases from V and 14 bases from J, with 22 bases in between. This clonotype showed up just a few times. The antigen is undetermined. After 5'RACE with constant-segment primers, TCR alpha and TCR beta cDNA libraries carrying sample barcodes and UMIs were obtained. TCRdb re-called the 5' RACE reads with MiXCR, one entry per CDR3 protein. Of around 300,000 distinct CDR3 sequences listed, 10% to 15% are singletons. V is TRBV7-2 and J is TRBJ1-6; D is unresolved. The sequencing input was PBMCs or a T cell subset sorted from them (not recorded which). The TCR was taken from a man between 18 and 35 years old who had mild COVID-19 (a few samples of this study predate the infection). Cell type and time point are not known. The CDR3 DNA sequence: TGTGCCAGCAGCCTCTCCGACGGTCCGGGGAAGACCCTCCACTTT. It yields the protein CASSLSDGPGKTLHF.